This T cell receptor (beta chain) is drawn from a study of CD8+ T cells in alopecia areata. cDNA serving as the sequencing template came from extracted, reverse transcribed RNA. Libraries were prepared by immunoSEQ multiplex PCR; TCRdb keeps only in-frame clonotypes and omits some of them. The sample shows 150,000 to 200,000 clones, around 57% of them seen only once. Researchers picked out CD4+ and CD8+ T cells from PBMCs by sorting. The germline V gene encodes CDR1 SGHAT and CDR2 FQNNGV. The CDR3 has 15 residues. V trimming: 1 base; J trimming: 6 bases; junction bases outside the gene matches: 4. The sample holds a few counts of this clone. As yet, its antigen is unknown. Study-wide points: Sharing of TCR sequences between patients (possibly for HLA-related reasons) was less clear than in mice. Clonality exceeded that of normal scalp in lesional scalp, most notably in alopecia totalis/universalis.

The clonotype was recovered from a human donor in good health. The chain links TRBV11-2 to TRBJ2-1, with TRBD2 matching 9 bases. The source material was CD4+ T cells sorted from blood. This CDR3 is CASSLASGVINEQFF. The CDR3 bases are TGTGCCAGCAGCTTAGCTAGCGGGGTTATCAATGAGCAGTTCTTC.